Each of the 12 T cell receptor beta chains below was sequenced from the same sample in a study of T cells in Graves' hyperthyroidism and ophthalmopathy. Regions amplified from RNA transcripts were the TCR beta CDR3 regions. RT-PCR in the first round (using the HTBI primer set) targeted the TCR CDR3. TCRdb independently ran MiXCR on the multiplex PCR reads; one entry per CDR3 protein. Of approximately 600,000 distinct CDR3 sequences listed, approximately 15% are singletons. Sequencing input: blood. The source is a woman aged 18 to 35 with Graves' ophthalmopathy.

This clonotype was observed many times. Here the CDR3 reads CASSDLLDRVQSGPEAFF. The CDR3 DNA follows: TGTGCCAGCAGTGACCTTTTGGACAGGGTACAGAGTGGGCCTGAAGCTTTCTTT. The V and J genes are TRBV6-1 and TRBJ1-1, with 8 bases matching TRBD1. The CDR3 is 18 residues long. Losses at the gene ends were 3 bases for V and 6 bases for J; bases not matched to a gene: 18. CDR1 MNHNS and CDR2 SASEGT come from the germline V gene.

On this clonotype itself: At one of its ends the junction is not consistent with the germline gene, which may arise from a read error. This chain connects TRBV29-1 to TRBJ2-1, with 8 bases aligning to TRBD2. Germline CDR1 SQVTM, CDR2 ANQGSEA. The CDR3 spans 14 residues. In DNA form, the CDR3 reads TGCGGCGTTGCGGCGGGAGGAGGGTACAATGAGCAGTTCTTC. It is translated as CGVAAGGGYNEQFF.

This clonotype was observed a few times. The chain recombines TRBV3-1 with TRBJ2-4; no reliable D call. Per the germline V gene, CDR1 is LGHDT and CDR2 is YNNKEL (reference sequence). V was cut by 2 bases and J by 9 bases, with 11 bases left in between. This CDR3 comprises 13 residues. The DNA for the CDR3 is TGTGCCAGCAGCCAAACCGGCGACGGCATTCAGTACTTC. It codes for CASSQTGDGIQYF.

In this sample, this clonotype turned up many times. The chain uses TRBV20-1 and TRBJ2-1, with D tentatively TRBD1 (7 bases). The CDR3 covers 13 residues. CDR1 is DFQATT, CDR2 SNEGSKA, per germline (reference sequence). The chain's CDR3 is CSTGTAGYNEQFF. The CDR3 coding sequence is TGCAGCACCGGGACAGCGGGCTACAATGAGCAGTTCTTC.

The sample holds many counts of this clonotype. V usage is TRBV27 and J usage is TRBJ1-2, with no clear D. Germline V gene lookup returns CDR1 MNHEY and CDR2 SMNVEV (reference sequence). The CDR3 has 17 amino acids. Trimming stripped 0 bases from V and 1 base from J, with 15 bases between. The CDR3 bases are TGTGCCAGCAGTTTATCGATCCTCGGCGGCATTAACTATGGCTACACCTTC. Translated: CASSLSILGGINYGYTF.

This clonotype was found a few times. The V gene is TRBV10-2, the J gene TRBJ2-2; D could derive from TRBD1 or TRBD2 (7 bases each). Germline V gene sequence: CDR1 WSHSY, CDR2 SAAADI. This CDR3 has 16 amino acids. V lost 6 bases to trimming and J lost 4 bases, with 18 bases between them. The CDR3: CASRPITGEGTGELFF. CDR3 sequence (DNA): TGCGCCAGCAGGCCAATCACAGGGGAGGGCACCGGGGAGCTGTTTTTT.

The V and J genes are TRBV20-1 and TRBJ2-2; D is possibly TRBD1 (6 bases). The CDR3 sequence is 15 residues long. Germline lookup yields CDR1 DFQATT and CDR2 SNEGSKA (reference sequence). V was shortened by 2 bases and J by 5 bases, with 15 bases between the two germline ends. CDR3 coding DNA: TGCAGTGCTAGACGAGCAGGCAGGGGAACCGGGGAGCTGTTTTTT. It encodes CSARRAGRGTGELFF.

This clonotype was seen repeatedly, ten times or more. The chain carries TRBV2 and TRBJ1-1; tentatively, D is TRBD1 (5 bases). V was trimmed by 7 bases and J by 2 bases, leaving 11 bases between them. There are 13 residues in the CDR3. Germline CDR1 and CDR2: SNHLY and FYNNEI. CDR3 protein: CASNWDGNTEAFF. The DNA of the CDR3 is TGTGCCAGCAACTGGGACGGAAACACTGAAGCTTTCTTT. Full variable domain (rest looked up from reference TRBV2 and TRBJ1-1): EPEVTQTPSHQVTQMGQEVILRCVPISNHLYFYWYRQILGQKVEFLVSFYNNEISEKSEIFDDQFSVERPDGSNFTLKIRSTKLEDSAMYFCASNWDGNTEAFFGQGTRLTVV.

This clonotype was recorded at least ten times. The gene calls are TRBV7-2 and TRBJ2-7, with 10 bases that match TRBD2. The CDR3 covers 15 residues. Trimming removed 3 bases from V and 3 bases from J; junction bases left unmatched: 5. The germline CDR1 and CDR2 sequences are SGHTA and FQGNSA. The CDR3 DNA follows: TGTGCCAGCAGCTTCGGAGCGGGAGGGGTCTACGAGCAGTACTTC. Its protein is CASSFGAGGVYEQYF.

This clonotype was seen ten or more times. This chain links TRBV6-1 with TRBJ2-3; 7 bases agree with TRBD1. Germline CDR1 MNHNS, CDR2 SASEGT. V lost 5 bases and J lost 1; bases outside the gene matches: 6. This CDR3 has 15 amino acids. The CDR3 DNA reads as TGTGCCAGCAGTAAAAGCGGACAGGGCACAGATACGCAGTATTTT. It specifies CASSKSGQGTDTQYF.

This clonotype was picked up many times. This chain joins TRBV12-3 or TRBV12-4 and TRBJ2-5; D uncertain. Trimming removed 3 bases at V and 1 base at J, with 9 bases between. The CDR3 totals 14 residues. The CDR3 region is CASSFGLGQETQYF. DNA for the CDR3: TGTGCCAGCAGTTTTGGCCTGGGCCAAGAGACCCAGTACTTC.

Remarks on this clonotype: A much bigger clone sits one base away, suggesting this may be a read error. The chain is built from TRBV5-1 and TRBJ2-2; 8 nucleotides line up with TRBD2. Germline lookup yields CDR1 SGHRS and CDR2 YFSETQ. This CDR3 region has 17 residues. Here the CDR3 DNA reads TGCACCAGCAGCTTGTACGGGAGGGCCGCGAACACCGGGGAGCTGTTTTTT. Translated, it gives CTSSLYGRAANTGELFF.